The 10 T cell receptor beta chains in this list originate from one sample, sequenced in a study of T cells after posttransplantation cyclophosphamide. Sequenced by immunoSEQ multiplex PCR; TCRdb stores in-frame clones only, minus some. Captured here are 40,000 to 55,000 clones, none seen once; the top ten comprise about 2.2%. The source material was PBMCs. The receptor set was obtained from a man aged 40-49 years in good health, CMV-negative, and a related stem cell transplant donor.

There are many counts of this clone. This rearrangement joins TRBV19 to TRBJ2-1, with 7 bases lining up with TRBD2. Germline trimming cut 5 bases from V and 6 bases from J; bases unmatched to any gene: 7. The CDR3 spans 14 residues. The germline V gene encodes CDR1 LNHDA and CDR2 SQIVND (reference sequence). CDR3 loop: CASSQPSGVNEQFF. For the CDR3, the DNA is TGTGCCAGTAGTCAACCTAGCGGCGTCAATGAGCAGTTCTTC.

This clone was observed at least ten times. The chain combines TRBV9 with TRBJ2-1; no firm D call. The length of the CDR3 is 15 residues. CDR1 and CDR2 (germline): SGDLS, YYNGEE. Deletions cut 0 bases from V and 0 bases from J, with 7 bases between. The DNA of the CDR3 is TGTGCCAGCAGCGTAGGGTCCAGCTCCTACAATGAGCAGTTCTTC. The encoded protein is CASSVGSSSYNEQFF. Using reference TRBV9 and TRBJ2-1 for the parts outside the CDR3, the full variable domain is DSGVTQTPKHLITATGQRVTLRCSPRSGDLSVYWYQQSLDQGLQFLIQYYNGEERAKGNILERFSAQQFPDLHSELNLSSLELGDSALYFCASSVGSSSYNEQFFGPGTRLTVL.

Many counts were recorded for this clone. The CDR3 sequence: CASSLVIETDTQYF. The CDR3 region has the DNA TGTGCCAGCAGCTTAGTGATAGAAACAGATACGCAGTATTTT. The chain joins TRBV7-2 to TRBJ2-3; D call uncertain. V gave up 1 base and J gave up 3 bases, with 8 bases separating them. The CDR3 length is 14 residues. Germline CDR1 is SGHTA and CDR2 is FQGNSA.

The table lists this clone with many counts. The V call is TRBV5-5, the J call TRBJ2-1; tentative D call: TRBD1 (6 bases). This CDR3 spans 14 amino acids. The germline CDR1 and CDR2 sequences are SGHKS and YYEKEE (reference sequence). Trimming took off 5 bases at V and 3 bases at J, with 12 bases between the two ends. The CDR3 DNA sequence: TGTGCCAGCAGACGAACGGACAGCTACAATGAGCAGTTCTTC. Translated: CASRRTDSYNEQFF. Using reference TRBV5-5 and TRBJ2-1 for the parts outside the CDR3, the full variable domain is DAGVTQSPTHLIKTRGQQVTLRCSPISGHKSVSWYQQVLGQGPQFIFQYYEKEERGRGNFPDRFSARQFPNYSSELNVNALLLGDSALYLCASRRTDSYNEQFFGPGTRLTVL.

A few counts support this clone. The V gene is TRBV2, the J gene TRBJ1-6; D not resolved. The length of the CDR3 is 15 residues. The ends were cut back, 6 bases at V and 4 bases at J, with 13 bases in the middle. The germline V gene encodes CDR1 SNHLY and CDR2 FYNNEI. This CDR3 is CASRKQTAYNSPLHF. The CDR3 nucleotides read TGTGCCAGCAGGAAACAGACCGCGTATAATTCACCCCTCCACTTT.

The table lists this clone with many counts. J is TRBJ2-1 and V is TRBV16; D is uncertain. Per germline, CDR1 KGHSY and CDR2 FQNENV. This CDR3 is 12 amino acids long. Trimming shortened V by 4 bases and J by 9 bases, and 10 bases separated the two germline ends. Here the CDR3 DNA reads TGTGCCAGCAGCCGAGGTCGAGGTGAGCAGTTCTTC. This encodes CASSRGRGEQFF.

Many counts were recorded for this clone. The chain couples TRBV14 to TRBJ2-7, with D possibly being TRBD2 (5 bases). Germline CDR1 SGHDN, CDR2 FVKESK. V was shortened by 0 bases and J by 0 bases, with 15 bases between the two germline ends. This CDR3 is 17 amino acids long. The CDR3 is CASSQDRNGDLSYEQYF. CDR3 in DNA: TGTGCCAGCAGCCAAGATCGGAACGGGGATCTCTCCTACGAGCAGTACTTC.

This clone has at least ten counts. The chain links TRBV10-3 to TRBJ1-2; a weak D match, TRBD1 (5 bases). V was shortened by 6 bases and J by 0 bases, with 8 bases between the two germline ends. This CDR3 has 13 residues. Germline loops: CDR1 ENHRY, CDR2 SYGVKD. For the CDR3, the DNA is TGTGCCATCAGCCAGACAGCTAACTATGGCTACACCTTC. Its translation: CAISQTANYGYTF.

This clone was found many times. This rearrangement joins TRBV5-5 to TRBJ2-1; 8 bases are shared with TRBD2. The V and J ends lost 4 bases and 12 bases, in that order; junction bases with no gene match: 6. Germline values: CDR1 SGHKS, CDR2 YYEKEE (reference sequence). The CDR3 has 12 amino acids. CDR3: CASSPGGGGQFF. The CDR3 region has the DNA TGTGCCAGCAGCCCGGGGGGGGGTGGGCAGTTCTTC.

This clone was found many times. The chain employs TRBV28 and TRBJ1-1; possible D gene TRBD1, 5 bases. The V gene's germline CDR1 is MDHEN and CDR2 SYDVKM. V shed 8 bases and J shed 1 base, with 11 bases lying between them. The CDR3 sequence is 13 residues long. As DNA, the CDR3 is TGTGCCAGCCTGGGGCGGCGGAACACTGAAGCTTTCTTT. This codes for CASLGRRNTEAFF.